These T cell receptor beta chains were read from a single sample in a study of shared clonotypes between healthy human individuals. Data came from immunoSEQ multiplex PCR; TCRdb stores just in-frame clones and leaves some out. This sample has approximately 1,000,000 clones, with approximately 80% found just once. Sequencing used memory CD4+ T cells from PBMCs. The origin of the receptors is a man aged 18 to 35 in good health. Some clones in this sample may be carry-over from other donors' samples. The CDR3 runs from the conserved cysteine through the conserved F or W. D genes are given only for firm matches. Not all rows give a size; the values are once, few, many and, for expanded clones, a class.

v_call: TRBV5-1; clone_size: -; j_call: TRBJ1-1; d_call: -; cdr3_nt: TGCGCCAGCAACCCCACAGGGACCACTGAAGCTTTCTTT; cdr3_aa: CASNPTGTTEAFF
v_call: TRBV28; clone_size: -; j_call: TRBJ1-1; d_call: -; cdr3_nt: TGTGCCAGCAGTTCCGCACACCGTGAAGCTTTCTTT; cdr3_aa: CASSSAHREAFF
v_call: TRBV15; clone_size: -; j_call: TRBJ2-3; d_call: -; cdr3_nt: TGTGCCACCAGCAGGAGACAGGGAGGTACGCAGTATTTT; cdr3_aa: CATSRRQGGTQYF
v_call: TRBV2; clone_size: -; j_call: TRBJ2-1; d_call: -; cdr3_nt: TGTGCCAGCATCGACCCGTCCAGCGGGCGCAATGAGCAGTTCTTC; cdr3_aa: CASIDPSSGRNEQFF
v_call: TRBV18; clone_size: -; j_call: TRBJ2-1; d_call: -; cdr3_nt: TGTGCCAGCTCAGGACTGGACAATGAGCAGTTCTTC; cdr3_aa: CASSGLDNEQFF
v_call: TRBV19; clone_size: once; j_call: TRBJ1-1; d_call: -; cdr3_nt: TGTGCCAGTAGTAGGCAACGAGGTACTGAAGCTTTCTTT; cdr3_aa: CASSRQRGTEAFF
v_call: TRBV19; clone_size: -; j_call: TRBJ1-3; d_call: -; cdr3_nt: TGTGCCAGTAGTATGGAGTCTCAAAGCTCTGGAAACACCATATATTTT; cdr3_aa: CASSMESQSSGNTIYF
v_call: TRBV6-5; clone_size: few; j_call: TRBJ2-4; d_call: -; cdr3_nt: TGTGCCAGCAGCCTCGGTCCGGGCCGAAACATTCAGTACTTC; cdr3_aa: CASSLGPGRNIQYF
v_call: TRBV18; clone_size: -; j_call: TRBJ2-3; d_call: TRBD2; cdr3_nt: TGTGCCAGCTCACCACCCCCCCGGTGGGGAGGGCCAGATACGCAGTATTTT; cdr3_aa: CASSPPPRWGGPDTQYF
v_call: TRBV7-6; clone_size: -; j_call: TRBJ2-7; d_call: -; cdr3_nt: TGTGCCAGCAGCCCCCTGGCAGGGGCTAGATACGAGCAGTACTTC; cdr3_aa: CASSPLAGARYEQYF
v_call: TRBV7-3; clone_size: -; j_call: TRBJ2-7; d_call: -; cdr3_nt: TGTGCCAGCAGCTTAGGGAGCGGTCTCTCCTACGAGCAGTACTTC; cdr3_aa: CASSLGSGLSYEQYF
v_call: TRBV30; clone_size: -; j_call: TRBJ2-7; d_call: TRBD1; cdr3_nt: TGTGCCTGGAGTCGACAGGGAAACTACGAGCAGTACTTC; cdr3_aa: CAWSRQGNYEQYF
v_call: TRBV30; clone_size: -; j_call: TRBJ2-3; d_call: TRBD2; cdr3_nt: TGTGCCTGTCTAGCGGGAGGCGGGGATACGCAGTATTTT; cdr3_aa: CACLAGGGDTQYF
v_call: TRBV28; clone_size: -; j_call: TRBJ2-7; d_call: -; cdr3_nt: TGTGCCAGCATACTTAGCGGTTCCTCCTACGAGCAGTACTTC; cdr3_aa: CASILSGSSYEQYF
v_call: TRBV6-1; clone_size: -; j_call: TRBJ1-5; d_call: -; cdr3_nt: TGTGCCAGCTTAGGGACCCTCAATCAGCCCCAGCATTTT; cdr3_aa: CASLGTLNQPQHF
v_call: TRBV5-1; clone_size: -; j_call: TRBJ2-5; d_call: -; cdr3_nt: TGCGCCAGCAGCTTGGTATCTTCGGGATCCGGGCCAGAGACCCAGTACTTC; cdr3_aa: CASSLVSSGSGPETQYF